These 28 T cell receptor beta chains were sequenced from one sample in a study of cytomegalovirus exposure and HLA in healthy donors. PCR employed 60 Vbeta and 13 Jbeta primers. Measured with immunoSEQ multiplex PCR; TCRdb has only the in-frame clones, and not every one. The sample lists 150,000 to 200,000 clones, approximately 80% occurring once. Material: PBMCs. The receptors were gathered from a woman in her forties or fifties in good health and CMV-seronegative.

The CDR3 DNA is TGCGCCAGCAGCTTCGGGGGGGTGGAGACCCAGTACTTC. This gives the protein CASSFGGVETQYF. The chain employs TRBV5-1 and TRBJ2-5; 8 nucleotides match TRBD2. The V and J ends lost 2 bases and 5 bases, in that order; junction bases with no gene match: 2. The V gene's germline CDR1 is SGHRS and CDR2 YFSETQ. This CDR3 contains 13 residues.

V is TRBV4-1 and J is TRBJ2-1; the D gene is possibly TRBD2 (5 bases). Germline V gives CDR1 MGHRA, CDR2 YSYEKL. CDR3 length equals 10 residues. The germline V and J ends were trimmed by 8 bases and 7 bases, with 6 bases remaining between them. The CDR3 DNA follows: TGCGCCAGCCGAGGGAATGAGCAGTTCTTC. Translation gives CASRGNEQFF.

V and J are TRBV6-5 and TRBJ1-2; possibly TRBD1 for D (6 bases). The length of the CDR3 is 14 residues. V was pared by 7 bases and J by 4 bases, with 16 bases between. Per the germline V gene, CDR1 is MNHEY and CDR2 is SVGAGI. CDR3 loop: CASTLGGAGYGYTF. The CDR3 nucleotides read TGTGCCAGCACCTTAGGGGGTGCTGGCTATGGCTACACCTTC.

The CDR3 nucleotides are TGTGCCAGCTCCCCAGGGGGGGCCAACGTCCTGACTTTC. Amino acids: CASSPGGANVLTF. This rearrangement joins TRBV27 to TRBJ2-6; weak D call: TRBD1 (5 bases). In germline, CDR1 is MNHEY, CDR2 SMNVEV (reference sequence). The CDR3 sequence is 13 residues long. V lost 8 bases, J lost 4 bases, and 9 bases lay in between.

The chain links TRBV19 to TRBJ2-2; TRBD1 matches 12 bases. V was clipped by 5 bases and J by 0 bases; unmatched bases: 10. This CDR3 comprises 19 residues. Per germline, CDR1 LNHDA and CDR2 SQIVND (reference sequence). The CDR3 is CASSSPTGTGGANTGELFF. The CDR3 nucleotides read TGTGCCAGTAGTTCACCTACCGGGACAGGGGGCGCGAACACCGGGGAGCTGTTTTTT.

V gene TRBV4-2 combines with J gene TRBJ2-5; 10 positions match TRBD1. The J segment lost 5 bases and the V segment lost 6 bases, leaving 9 bases of the junction unmatched. Germline V gene sequence: CDR1 LGHNA, CDR2 YNFKEQ. The CDR3 contains 15 residues. The CDR3 DNA is TGTGCCAGCAGGGGCGGACAGGGGGATGGGGAGACCCAGTACTTC. This codes for CASRGGQGDGETQYF.

The V and J genes are TRBV29-1 and TRBJ2-7; D is undetermined. Trimming removed 4 bases from V and 0 bases from J, with 10 bases in between. CDR1 is SQVTM, CDR2 ANQGSEA, per germline. The CDR3 runs to 13 residues. The CDR3 DNA follows: TGCAGCGTTGTTGGGCAGAGCTCCTACGAGCAGTACTTC. Translating gives CSVVGQSSYEQYF.

The genes are TRBV18 and TRBJ2-7, with 11 nucleotides matching TRBD2. V trimming: 3 bases; J trimming: 4 bases; junction bases outside the gene matches: 5. This CDR3 is 15 amino acids long. Germline CDR1 reads KGHSH; CDR2 reads LQKENI. DNA of the CDR3: TGTGCCAGCTCACCTAGCGGGGGGGCCTCATACGAGCAGTACTTC. The encoded protein is CASSPSGGASYEQYF.

The J gene is TRBJ2-5, the V gene TRBV7-2, with 10 bases fitting TRBD2. V was clipped by 0 bases and J by 5 bases; unmatched bases: 9. Germline lookup yields CDR1 SGHTA and CDR2 FQGNSA. This CDR3 comprises 17 residues. The CDR3 region has the DNA TGTGCCAGCAGCTTAGCGAGTAGCGGGGGGTTTGATGAGACCCAGTACTTC. Its protein product is CASSLASSGGFDETQYF.

The table lists this clone with many counts. The chain links TRBV5-6 to TRBJ1-1; D possibly corresponds to TRBD1 (5 bases). Between the trimmed V and J ends, which lost 2 bases and 1 base, there was a span of 15 bases. The CDR3 totals 16 residues. Germline V CDR1 and CDR2: SGHDT, YYEEEE. CDR3 residues: CASSFRASSRNTEAFF. As DNA, the CDR3 is TGTGCCAGCAGCTTCAGGGCGTCTTCCAGGAACACTGAAGCTTTCTTT.

The rearrangement links TRBV5-5 to TRBJ1-2, with a tentative D call TRBD1 (5 bases). Trimming cost V 0 bases and J 8 bases, with 11 bases left between them. CDR3 size: 13 residues. In germline, CDR1 is SGHKS, CDR2 YYEKEE (reference sequence). CDR3 bases: TGTGCCAGCAGCTTGGGGTCAGGGCAAGGCTACACCTTC. The encoded protein is CASSLGSGQGYTF.

This chain uses TRBV5-1 with TRBJ2-7; 16 bases line up with TRBD2. The V segment lost 3 bases and the J segment 7 bases; nucleotides outside the gene matches: 13. CDR1 SGHRS and CDR2 YFSETQ come from the germline V gene. This CDR3 is 18 amino acids long. The CDR3 nucleotides read TGCGCCAGCAGCTCTCCCGGGACTAGCGGGAGGGCCCAAGGGGAGCAGTACTTC. As protein: CASSSPGTSGRAQGEQYF.

This clone was recorded a few times. V and J are TRBV5-1 and TRBJ1-1; D is undetermined. Germline assignment: CDR1 SGHRS and CDR2 YFSETQ. The CDR3 is 13 residues long. V was clipped by 5 bases and J by 6 bases, with 14 bases between them. The CDR3 spells CASSAGPRAEAFF. DNA for the CDR3: TGCGCCAGCAGTGCCGGGCCGAGGGCTGAAGCTTTCTTT.

This chain uses TRBV19 with TRBJ2-2, with 8 bases aligning to TRBD2. CDR3 size: 16 residues. J was trimmed by 2 bases and V by 5 bases; bases with no gene match: 7. In germline, CDR1 is LNHDA, CDR2 SQIVND (reference sequence). CDR3 loop: CASSAGGGYNTGELFF. The CDR3 region has the DNA TGTGCCAGTAGTGCCGGGGGGGGCTACAACACCGGGGAGCTGTTTTTT.

This sequence joins TRBV2 and TRBJ1-6; 8 bases align to TRBD1. This CDR3 contains 14 residues. Trimming removed 7 bases from V and 5 bases from J; junction bases left unmatched: 4. Germline lookup yields CDR1 SNHLY and CDR2 FYNNEI. The CDR3 sequence: CASTGQGDNSPLHF. The CDR3 coding sequence is TGTGCCAGCACTGGACAGGGTGATAATTCACCCCTCCACTTT.

DNA for the CDR3: TGTGCCAGCAGCTTTGAGGCGGGAGTTTGGGATGAGCAGTTCTTC. It translates to CASSFEAGVWDEQFF. The rearrangement joins TRBV7-2 to TRBJ2-1; 7 nucleotides line up with TRBD2. With 3 bases clipped from V and 8 bases from J, the junction kept 10 bases outside the gene matches. Germline lookup yields CDR1 SGHTA and CDR2 FQGNSA. The CDR3 contains 15 residues.

The rearrangement uses TRBV7-2 and TRBJ2-5, with 12 nucleotides matching TRBD2. Germline trimming cut 1 base from V and 5 bases from J; bases unmatched to any gene: 8. From germline, CDR1 is SGHTA and CDR2 FQGNSA. The CDR3 is made up of 17 amino acids. CDR3 in amino acids: CASSLGISSGRAETQYF. CDR3 coding DNA: TGTGCCAGCAGCTTAGGAATTTCTAGCGGGAGGGCGGAGACCCAGTACTTC. Complete variable domain (other parts from reference TRBV7-2 and TRBJ2-5): GAGVSQSPSNKVTEKGKDVELRCDPISGHTALYWYRQSLGQGLEFLIYFQGNSAPDKSGLPSDRFSAERTGGSVSTLTIQRTQQEDSAVYLCASSLGISSGRAETQYFGPGTRLLVL.

The genes are TRBV5-1 and TRBJ2-7; 7 positions match TRBD2. J was trimmed by 3 bases and V by 3 bases; bases with no gene match: 15. This CDR3 is built from 17 residues. Germline CDR1 SGHRS, CDR2 YFSETQ. CDR3 sequence: CASSSGKLANFLYEQYF. The DNA of the CDR3 is TGCGCCAGCAGCTCCGGCAAACTAGCGAATTTCCTCTACGAGCAGTACTTC.

In regard to this clone: Additional DNA sequences in this sample encode the identical CDR3. The gene calls are TRBV6-1 and TRBJ2-1; D is perhaps TRBD1 (5 bases). CDR1 and CDR2 from the germline V gene are MNHNS and SASEGT. CDR3 length: 13 amino acids. The V and J ends lost 2 bases and 6 bases respectively, with 8 bases between them. The DNA of the CDR3 is TGTGCCAGCAGTGAACAGGGTGGCAATGAGCAGTTCTTC. Translating it yields CASSEQGGNEQFF.

This clone was observed once. The chain joins TRBV7-2 to TRBJ2-1; 10 nucleotides match TRBD2. V shed 5 bases, J shed 7 bases, and the junction held 17 bases outside the gene matches. The CDR3 length is 18 residues. The germline gives CDR1 SGHTA, CDR2 FQGNSA. In DNA, the CDR3 is TGTGCCAGCAGCCCCCGGGGAGTAGCGGGGGGCCCGGGGAATGAGCAGTTCTTC. The encoded protein is CASSPRGVAGGPGNEQFF.

V usage is TRBV18 and J usage is TRBJ2-3; 9 bases match TRBD2. This CDR3 is 18 amino acids long. Germline V gives CDR1 KGHSH, CDR2 LQKENI. Trimming at V came to 6 bases and at J to 4 bases, leaving 17 bases not matched to a gene. CDR3 coding DNA: TGTGCCAGCTCTGCTTTACCGGCGGGGGGGAACTTTGCAGATACGCAGTATTTT. Its protein product is CASSALPAGGNFADTQYF.

This chain joins TRBV2 and TRBJ1-1; 9 bases are shared with TRBD1. Germline V gene sequence: CDR1 SNHLY, CDR2 FYNNEI. J lost 3 bases, V lost 4 bases, and 6 bases had no gene match. The CDR3 extends over 15 amino acids. The CDR3 protein is CASSVSGTGYTEAFF. As DNA, the CDR3 is TGTGCCAGCAGTGTCTCCGGGACAGGGTACACTGAAGCTTTCTTT.

V usage is TRBV10-3 and J usage is TRBJ1-5, with D maybe TRBD1 (5 bases). Germline lookup yields CDR1 ENHRY and CDR2 SYGVKD. V dropped 10 bases and J dropped 7 bases, with 20 bases sitting between them. The CDR3 has 14 amino acids. CDR3 nucleotide sequence: TGTGCCACCAGGGAATCAGAGGATAGGCAGCCCCAGCATTTT. It is translated as CATRESEDRQPQHF.

The chain uses TRBV29-1 and TRBJ1-2; D is undetermined. The CDR3 is 13 amino acids. Trimming stripped 2 bases from V and 8 bases from J, with 15 bases between. In germline, CDR1 is SQVTM, CDR2 ANQGSEA. In DNA, the CDR3 is TGCAGCGTTGAACGGGAAGGGAGGGCGGGCTACACCTTC. Translation: CSVEREGRAGYTF.

The chain recombines TRBV12-5 with TRBJ2-1, with D perhaps TRBD1 (6 bases). The germline V gene encodes CDR1 LGHNT and CDR2 FRNRAP. This CDR3 comprises 12 residues. The V gene lost 6 bases and the J gene lost 10 bases, with 13 bases spanning the gap. CDR3 DNA sequence: TGTGCTAGTGGCTTAAGGGGGTTGGAGCAGTTCTTC. It is translated as CASGLRGLEQFF.

The gene calls are TRBV4-3 and TRBJ2-3; 8 positions match TRBD2. The V gene's germline CDR1 is LGHNA and CDR2 YSLEER. The J segment lost 6 bases and the V segment lost 0 bases, leaving 8 bases of the junction unmatched. The CDR3 extends over 16 amino acids. The CDR3 here is CASSQDPSAGADTQYF. CDR3 in DNA: TGCGCCAGCAGCCAAGATCCATCAGCGGGGGCCGATACGCAGTATTTT.

This chain's CDR3 is CASSLEVGTGDYGYTF. CDR3 nucleotide sequence: TGCGCCAGCAGCTTGGAAGTAGGGACAGGGGACTATGGCTACACCTTC. The rearrangement joins TRBV5-1 to TRBJ1-2, with TRBD1 matching over 10 bases. The CDR3 length is 16 residues. Germline V gene lookup returns CDR1 SGHRS and CDR2 YFSETQ. V lost 0 bases to trimming and J lost 3 bases; unmatched junction nucleotides: 5.

The V gene is TRBV28, the J gene TRBJ2-3; TRBD1 is a possible D gene (6 bases). CDR3 length: 13 residues. Trimming cost V 6 bases and J 10 bases, with 17 bases left between them. Germline V gives CDR1 MDHEN, CDR2 SYDVKM. CDR3 coding DNA: TGTGCCAGCAGGGCAGCAGGACAGACGCCGCAGTATTTT. Encoded protein: CASRAAGQTPQYF.